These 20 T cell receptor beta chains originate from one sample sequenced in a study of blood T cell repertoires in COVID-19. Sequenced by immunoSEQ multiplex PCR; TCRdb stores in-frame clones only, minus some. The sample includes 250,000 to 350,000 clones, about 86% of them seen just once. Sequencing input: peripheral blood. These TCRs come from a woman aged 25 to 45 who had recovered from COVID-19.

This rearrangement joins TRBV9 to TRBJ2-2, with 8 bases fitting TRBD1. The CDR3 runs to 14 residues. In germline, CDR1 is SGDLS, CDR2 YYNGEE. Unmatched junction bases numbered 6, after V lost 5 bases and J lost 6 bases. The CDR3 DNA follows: TGTGCCAGCAGGGCAGGGGGCAATTCCGGGGAGCTGTTTTTT. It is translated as CASRAGGNSGELFF.

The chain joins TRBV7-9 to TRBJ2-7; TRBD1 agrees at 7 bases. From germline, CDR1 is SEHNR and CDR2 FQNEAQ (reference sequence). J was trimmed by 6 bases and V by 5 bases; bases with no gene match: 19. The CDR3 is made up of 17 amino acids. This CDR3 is CASSPAQLGTVKIEQYF. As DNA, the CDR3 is TGTGCCAGCAGCCCCGCACAACTCGGGACAGTTAAGATCGAGCAGTACTTC.

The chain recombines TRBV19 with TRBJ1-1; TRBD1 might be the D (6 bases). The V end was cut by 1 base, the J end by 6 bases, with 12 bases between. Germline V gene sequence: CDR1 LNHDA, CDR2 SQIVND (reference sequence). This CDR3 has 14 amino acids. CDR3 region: CASSIGQVIAEAFF. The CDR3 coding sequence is TGTGCCAGTAGTATAGGACAGGTAATCGCTGAAGCTTTCTTT.

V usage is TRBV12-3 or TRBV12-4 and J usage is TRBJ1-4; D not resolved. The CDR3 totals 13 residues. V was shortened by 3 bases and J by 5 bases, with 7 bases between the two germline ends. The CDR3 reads CASSLGLNEKLFF. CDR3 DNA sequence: TGTGCCAGCAGTTTGGGCCTGAATGAAAAACTGTTTTTT.

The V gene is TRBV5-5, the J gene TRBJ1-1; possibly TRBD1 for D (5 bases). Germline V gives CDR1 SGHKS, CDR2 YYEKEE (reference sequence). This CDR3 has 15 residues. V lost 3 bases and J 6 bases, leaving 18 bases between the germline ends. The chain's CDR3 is CASSSNTHRSSEAFF. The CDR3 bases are TGTGCCAGCAGCTCAAACACCCACAGGAGTTCTGAAGCTTTCTTT.

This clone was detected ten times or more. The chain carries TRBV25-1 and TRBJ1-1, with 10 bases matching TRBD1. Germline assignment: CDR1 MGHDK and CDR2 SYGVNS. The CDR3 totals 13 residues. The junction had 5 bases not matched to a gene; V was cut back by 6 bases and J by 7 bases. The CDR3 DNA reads TGTGCCAGCAGAGACAGGGGGCTGGGTGAAGCTTTCTTT. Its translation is CASRDRGLGEAFF.

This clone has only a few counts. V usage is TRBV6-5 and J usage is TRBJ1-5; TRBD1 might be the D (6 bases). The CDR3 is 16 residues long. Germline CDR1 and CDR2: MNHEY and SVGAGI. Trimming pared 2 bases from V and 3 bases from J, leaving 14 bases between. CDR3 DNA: TGTGCCAGCAGTTACCTCCTGACAGGAAACAATCAGCCCCAGCATTTT. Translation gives CASSYLLTGNNQPQHF.

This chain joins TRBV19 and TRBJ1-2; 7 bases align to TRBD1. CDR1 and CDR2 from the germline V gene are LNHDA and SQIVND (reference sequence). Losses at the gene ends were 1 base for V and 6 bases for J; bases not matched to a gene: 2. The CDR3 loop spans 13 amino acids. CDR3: CASSIVGGDGYTF. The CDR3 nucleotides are TGTGCCAGTAGTATAGTAGGGGGCGATGGCTACACCTTC.

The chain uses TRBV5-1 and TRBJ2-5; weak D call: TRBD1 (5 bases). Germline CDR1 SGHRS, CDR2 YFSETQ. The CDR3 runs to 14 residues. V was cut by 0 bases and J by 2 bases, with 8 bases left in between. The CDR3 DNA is TGCGCCAGCAGCTTGGGCAGGGTACAAGAGACCCAGTACTTC. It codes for CASSLGRVQETQYF.

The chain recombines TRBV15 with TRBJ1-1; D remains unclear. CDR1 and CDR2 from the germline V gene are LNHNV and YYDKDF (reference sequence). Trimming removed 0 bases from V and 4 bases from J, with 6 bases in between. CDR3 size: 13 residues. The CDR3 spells CATSRDRFTEAFF. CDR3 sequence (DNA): TGTGCCACCAGCAGAGACAGGTTCACTGAAGCTTTCTTT.

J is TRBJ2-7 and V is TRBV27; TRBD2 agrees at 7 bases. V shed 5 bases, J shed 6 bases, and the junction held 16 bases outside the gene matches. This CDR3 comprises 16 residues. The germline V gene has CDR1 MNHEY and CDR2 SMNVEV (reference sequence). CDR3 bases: TGTGCCAGCAGTCTAGAGTTCGGACTAGTCCTTTCCGAGCAGTACTTC. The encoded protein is CASSLEFGLVLSEQYF.

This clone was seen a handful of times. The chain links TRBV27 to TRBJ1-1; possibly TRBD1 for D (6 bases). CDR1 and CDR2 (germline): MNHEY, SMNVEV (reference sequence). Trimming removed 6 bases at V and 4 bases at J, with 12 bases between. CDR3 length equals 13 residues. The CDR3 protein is CASSSTGRTEAFF. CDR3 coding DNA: TGTGCCAGCAGCTCCACAGGGCGCACTGAAGCTTTCTTT.

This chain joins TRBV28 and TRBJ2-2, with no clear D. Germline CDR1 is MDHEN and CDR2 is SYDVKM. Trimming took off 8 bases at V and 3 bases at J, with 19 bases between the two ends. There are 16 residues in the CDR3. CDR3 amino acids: CASGKTGWQDTGELFF. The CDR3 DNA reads TGTGCCAGCGGCAAAACCGGATGGCAGGACACCGGGGAGCTGTTTTTT. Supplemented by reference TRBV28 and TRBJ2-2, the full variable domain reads DVKVTQSSRYLVKRTGEKVFLECVQDMDHENMFWYRQDPGLGLRLIYFSYDVKMKEKGDIPEGYSVSREKKERFSLILESASTNQTSMYLCASGKTGWQDTGELFFGEGSRLTVL.

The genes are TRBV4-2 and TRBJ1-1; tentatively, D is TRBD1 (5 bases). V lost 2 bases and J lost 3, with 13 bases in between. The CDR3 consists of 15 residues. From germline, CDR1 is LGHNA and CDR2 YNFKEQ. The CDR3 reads CASSQNLDIDTEAFF. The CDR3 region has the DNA TGTGCCAGCAGCCAAAATTTGGACATAGACACTGAAGCTTTCTTT.

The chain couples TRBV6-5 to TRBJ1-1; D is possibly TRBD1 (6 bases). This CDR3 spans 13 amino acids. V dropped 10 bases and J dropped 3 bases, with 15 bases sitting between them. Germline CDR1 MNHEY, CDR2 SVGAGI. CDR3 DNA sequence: TGTGCCACACTAACAGGGAGTCACACTGAAGCTTTCTTT. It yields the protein CATLTGSHTEAFF.

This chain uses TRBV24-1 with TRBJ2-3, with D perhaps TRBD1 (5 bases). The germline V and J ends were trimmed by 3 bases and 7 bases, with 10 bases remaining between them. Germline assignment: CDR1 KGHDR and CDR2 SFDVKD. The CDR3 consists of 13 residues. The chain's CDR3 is CATSDADSYTQYF. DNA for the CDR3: TGTGCCACCAGTGATGCCGACAGCTATACGCAGTATTTT.

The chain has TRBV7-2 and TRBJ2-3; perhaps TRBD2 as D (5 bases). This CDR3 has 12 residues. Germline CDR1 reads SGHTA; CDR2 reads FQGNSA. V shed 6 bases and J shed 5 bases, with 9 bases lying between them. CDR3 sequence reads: CASRGAGDTQYF. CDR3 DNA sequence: TGTGCCAGCAGAGGCGCGGGAGATACGCAGTATTTT.

CDR3 in amino acids: CAWSVTEFGPQHF. As DNA, the CDR3 is TGTGCCTGGAGTGTAACAGAGTTTGGGCCCCAGCATTTT. The rearrangement uses TRBV30 and TRBJ1-5; D not resolved. CDR1 is GTSNPN and CDR2 is SVGIG in the germline V gene (reference sequence). The CDR3 loop spans 13 amino acids. Between the trimmed V and J ends, which lost 0 bases and 9 bases, there was a span of 12 bases.

CDR3 in amino acids: CSVDLGTGLSYGYTF. CDR3 DNA sequence: TGCAGCGTTGACCTGGGGACAGGGTTGAGCTATGGCTACACCTTC. V and J are TRBV29-1 and TRBJ1-2, with 9 bases lining up with TRBD1. The germline V gene encodes CDR1 SQVTM and CDR2 ANQGSEA. The CDR3 is made up of 15 amino acids. J was trimmed by 4 bases and V by 3 bases; bases with no gene match: 9.

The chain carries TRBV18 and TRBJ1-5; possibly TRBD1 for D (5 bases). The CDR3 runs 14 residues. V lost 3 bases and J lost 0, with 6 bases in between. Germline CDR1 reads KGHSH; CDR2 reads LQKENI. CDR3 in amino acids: CASSPDISNQPQHF. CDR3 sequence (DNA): TGTGCCAGCTCACCGGACATTAGCAATCAGCCCCAGCATTTT.